The 25 T cell receptor beta chains below come from one sample, sequenced in a study of blood T cell repertoires in COVID-19. TCRdb's copy holds only in-frame clones and misses some; the assay was immunoSEQ multiplex PCR. The sample carries about 120,000 clones, roughly 82% recorded once. Sequenced: peripheral blood. These receptors originate from a human donor in a cohort sampled during active COVID-19.

This clone was picked up one time. V and J are TRBV19 and TRBJ1-4; D possibly corresponds to TRBD1 (5 bases). Germline values: CDR1 LNHDA, CDR2 SQIVND (reference sequence). This CDR3 has 14 residues. V was trimmed by 7 bases and J by 5 bases, leaving 14 bases between them. The CDR3 sequence: CASTVIGGNEKLFF. The CDR3 DNA reads TGTGCCAGTACCGTGATCGGGGGGAATGAAAAACTGTTTTTT.

The rearrangement links TRBV4-2 to TRBJ2-3, with D maybe TRBD2 (6 bases). The CDR3 length is 15 residues. V lost 0 bases to trimming and J lost 2 bases, with 9 bases between them. Germline CDR1 is LGHNA and CDR2 is YNFKEQ. CDR3 in amino acids: CASSQDASVTDTQYF. The CDR3 coding sequence is TGTGCCAGCAGCCAAGATGCTAGCGTCACAGATACGCAGTATTTT.

The genes are TRBV29-1 and TRBJ2-3; 8 bases are shared with TRBD1. CDR3 length: 15 amino acids. Germline CDR1 and CDR2: SQVTM and ANQGSEA. Germline trimming cut 3 bases from V and 5 bases from J; bases unmatched to any gene: 10. CDR3: CSVDEGQGALDTQYF. Written as DNA, the CDR3 is TGCAGCGTTGACGAGGGGCAGGGGGCGTTAGATACGCAGTATTTT.

V usage is TRBV19 and J usage is TRBJ2-6, with unresolved D. Germline V lookup: CDR1 LNHDA, CDR2 SQIVND (reference sequence). This CDR3 spans 16 amino acids. V lost 7 bases and J lost 0, with 13 bases in between. The chain's CDR3 is CASTPGSSSGANVLTF. As DNA, the CDR3 is TGTGCCAGTACCCCAGGATCGTCCTCTGGGGCCAACGTCCTGACTTTC.

The V gene is TRBV3-1 (or the pseudogene TRBV3-2), the J gene TRBJ1-2, with D unresolved. The V gene's germline CDR1 is LGHDT and CDR2 YNNKEL (reference sequence). V was pared by 1 base and J by 7 bases, with 10 bases between. The CDR3 runs 13 residues. CDR3 in amino acids: CASSQVAESGYTF. The CDR3 DNA reads TGTGCCAGCAGCCAAGTAGCCGAGAGTGGCTACACCTTC.

V and J are TRBV11-2 and TRBJ2-1; D not resolved. From germline, CDR1 is SGHAT and CDR2 FQNNGV. Trimming shortened V by 1 base and J by 5 bases, and 6 bases separated the two germline ends. The CDR3 extends over 13 amino acids. CDR3 DNA sequence: TGTGCCAGCAGCTTAGGCCCTAACAATGAGCAGTTCTTC. It translates to CASSLGPNNEQFF.

The chain joins TRBV6-2 or TRBV6-3 to TRBJ2-1; tentative D call: TRBD1 (7 bases). CDR1 is MNHEY, CDR2 SVGEGT, per germline. This CDR3 region has 16 residues. Trimming took off 6 bases at V and 5 bases at J, with 20 bases between the two ends. CDR3 DNA sequence: TGTGCCAGCAGCCCTCTGGAGGGGGCTGTTAACAATGAGCAGTTCTTC. Amino acids: CASSPLEGAVNNEQFF.

This rearrangement joins TRBV4-3 to TRBJ2-7, with D maybe TRBD1 (6 bases). Germline-derived CDR1 and CDR2 are LGHNA and YSLEER. This CDR3 contains 14 residues. Trimming pared 5 bases from V and 3 bases from J, leaving 14 bases between. CDR3 DNA sequence: TGCGCCAGCAGCAAGACGATGGACAGCTACGAGCAGTACTTC. Amino acid sequence: CASSKTMDSYEQYF.

Written as DNA, the CDR3 is TGTGCCACCAGTGACCAGGACAGGGGCACAGATACGCAGTATTTT. Translated, it gives CATSDQDRGTDTQYF. The chain carries TRBV24-1 and TRBJ2-3; 8 nucleotides line up with TRBD1. CDR3 length: 15 residues. From germline, CDR1 is KGHDR and CDR2 SFDVKD. V lost 4 bases, J lost 1 base, and 3 bases stayed unmatched.

This chain joins TRBV4-3 and TRBJ1-1, with a tentative D call TRBD1 (6 bases). CDR1 and CDR2 (germline): LGHNA, YSLEER. The CDR3 runs to 16 residues. With 1 base removed from V and 5 bases from J, the gap between germline ends came to 17 bases. The CDR3 region is CASSQGGQGRGTEAFF. The DNA of the CDR3 is TGCGCCAGCAGCCAAGGGGGGCAGGGGAGAGGGACTGAAGCTTTCTTT.

In this sample, this clone turned up once. The chain employs TRBV6-5 and TRBJ1-1; no definite D call. The V and J ends lost 8 bases and 10 bases respectively, with 17 bases between them. The CDR3 loop spans 12 amino acids. CDR1 is MNHEY and CDR2 is SVGAGI in the germline V gene. The CDR3 bases are TGTGCCAGCGCCCTATCCGGTTTGCCAGCTTTCTTT. Translation gives CASALSGLPAFF.

This clone has just one count. The chain links TRBV19 to TRBJ2-3; TRBD2 aligns across 9 bases. This CDR3 contains 16 residues. CDR1 and CDR2 from the germline V gene are LNHDA and SQIVND (reference sequence). The V segment lost 6 bases and the J segment 0 bases; nucleotides outside the gene matches: 7. This CDR3 reads CASRQLAGTSTDTQYF. The CDR3 nucleotides are TGTGCCAGTAGGCAGCTAGCGGGGACTAGCACAGATACGCAGTATTTT. Using reference TRBV19 and TRBJ2-3 for the parts outside the CDR3, the full variable domain is DGGITQSPKYLFRKEGQNVTLSCEQNLNHDAMYWYRQDPGQGLRLIYYSQIVNDFQKGDIAEGYSVSREKKESFPLTVTSAQKNPTAFYLCASRQLAGTSTDTQYFGPGTRLTVL.

For the CDR3, the DNA is TGTGCCAGCAGCTTAGGTGGCGGGGGGGCCCAAACCGGGGAGCTGTTTTTT. It yields the protein CASSLGGGGAQTGELFF. The V and J genes are TRBV7-2 and TRBJ2-2, with 9 bases matching TRBD2. Germline loops: CDR1 SGHTA, CDR2 FQGNSA. The CDR3 has 17 amino acids. The trim removed 1 base at V and 5 bases at J, leaving 8 bases unmatched.

This chain connects TRBV3-1 (or the pseudogene TRBV3-2) to TRBJ2-3; a possible D gene is TRBD2 (5 bases). Germline loops: CDR1 LGHDT, CDR2 YNNKEL (reference sequence). V was trimmed by 1 base and J by 3 bases, leaving 8 bases between them. This CDR3 has 14 residues. The CDR3, as DNA: TGTGCCAGCAGCCAAGGACTAACGACAGATACGCAGTATTTT. The encoded protein is CASSQGLTTDTQYF.

This clone has a single count. The CDR3 reads CASSGGTSQETQYF. CDR3 nucleotides: TGTGCCAGCAGCGGGGGGACCAGCCAAGAGACCCAGTACTTC. The rearrangement joins TRBV5-4 to TRBJ2-5; D might be TRBD2 (6 bases). There are 14 residues in the CDR3. With 4 bases removed from V and 1 base from J, the gap between germline ends came to 11 bases. Germline CDR1 is SGHNT and CDR2 is YYREEE (reference sequence).

This chain joins TRBV5-8 and TRBJ2-7; D is unclear. The CDR3 is 13 residues long. Trimming removed 1 base at V and 1 base at J, with 6 bases between. Per the germline V gene, CDR1 is SGHTS and CDR2 is YDEGEE. CDR3 protein: CASSLRGSYEQYF. CDR3 in DNA: TGTGCCAGCAGCTTGCGCGGTTCCTACGAGCAGTACTTC.

This rearrangement joins TRBV6-1 to TRBJ2-5; D remains unclear. Germline CDR1 is MNHNS and CDR2 is SASEGT. Trimming removed 1 base from V and 13 bases from J, with 16 bases in between. The CDR3 is 13 amino acids. Here the CDR3 reads CASSEGLVRIRYF. CDR3 nucleotide sequence: TGTGCCAGCAGTGAAGGTCTAGTGAGGATTCGGTACTTC.

The V gene is TRBV4-1, the J gene TRBJ2-4, with 13 bases matching TRBD2. The CDR3 has 21 amino acids. The trim removed 3 bases at V and 1 base at J, leaving 15 bases unmatched. Germline V gene lookup returns CDR1 MGHRA and CDR2 YSYEKL. CDR3 bases: TGCGCCAGCAGCCAGGGGCGGACTAGCGGGGGCCCCCCGGGGGCCAAAAACATTCAGTACTTC. It codes for CASSQGRTSGGPPGAKNIQYF.

Only a few counts were recorded for this clone. The chain couples TRBV10-2 to TRBJ1-2, with TRBD1 matching 8 bases. The CDR3 is made up of 15 amino acids. Looked up from germline, CDR1 is WSHSY and CDR2 is SAAADI. V lost 6 bases and J lost 8; bases outside the gene matches: 14. The CDR3 DNA is TGCGCCAGCAGCACCGCAGGGGGCGGGTTGAGGGGCTACACCTTC. Residues: CASSTAGGGLRGYTF.

The rearrangement joins TRBV6-1 to TRBJ2-3; a weak D match, TRBD2 (6 bases). This CDR3 comprises 15 residues. The germline V gene encodes CDR1 MNHNS and CDR2 SASEGT. V was shortened by 0 bases and J by 8 bases, with 15 bases between the two germline ends. CDR3 bases: TGTGCCAGCAGTGAAGCGAGGCGGGAACTTACTACGCAGTATTTT. As protein: CASSEARRELTTQYF.

This chain uses TRBV10-3 with TRBJ2-5; 8 nucleotides match TRBD1. CDR1 ENHRY and CDR2 SYGVKD come from the germline V gene. CDR3 length equals 12 residues. V trimming: 5 bases; J trimming: 5 bases; junction bases outside the gene matches: 1. Here the CDR3 reads CAISRTGETQYF. As DNA, the CDR3 is TGTGCCATCAGTCGGACAGGGGAGACCCAGTACTTC.

This chain joins TRBV5-1 and TRBJ2-3; 10 positions match TRBD1. The CDR3 extends over 15 amino acids. Germline V lookup: CDR1 SGHRS, CDR2 YFSETQ. J lost 3 bases, V lost 3 bases, and 4 bases had no gene match. This chain's CDR3 is CASSSDRGRTDTQYF. For the CDR3, the DNA is TGCGCCAGCAGCTCAGACAGGGGGCGAACAGATACGCAGTATTTT.

There are a few counts of this clone. V is TRBV5-1 and J is TRBJ2-7, with 8 bases matching TRBD1. Losses at the gene ends were 2 bases for V and 0 bases for J; bases not matched to a gene: 7. Germline V gives CDR1 SGHRS, CDR2 YFSETQ. The CDR3 sequence is 16 residues long. CDR3 amino acids: CASSFNRQGSSYEQYF. The CDR3 DNA follows: TGCGCCAGCAGCTTTAACCGACAGGGGAGCTCCTACGAGCAGTACTTC.

The chain is built from TRBV28 and TRBJ1-3; D is uncertain. The CDR3 is 16 amino acids. Looked up from germline, CDR1 is MDHEN and CDR2 is SYDVKM. The V and J ends lost 2 bases and 0 bases respectively, with 11 bases between them. The DNA for the CDR3 is TGTGCCAGCAGTTTAAAACGGGGAGACTCTGGAAACACCATATATTTT. Protein product: CASSLKRGDSGNTIYF. The full variable domain, in which reference TRBV28 and TRBJ1-3 provide the parts outside the CDR3, is DVKVTQSSRYLVKRTGEKVFLECVQDMDHENMFWYRQDPGLGLRLIYFSYDVKMKEKGDIPEGYSVSREKKERFSLILESASTNQTSMYLCASSLKRGDSGNTIYFGEGSWLTVV.

This chain joins TRBV3-1 (or the pseudogene TRBV3-2) and TRBJ2-2; 10 bases map to TRBD1. J was trimmed by 7 bases and V by 1 base; bases with no gene match: 3. This CDR3 has 15 amino acids. CDR1 is LGHDT, CDR2 YNNKEL, per germline (reference sequence). CDR3 residues: CASSQGQGAFGELFF. As DNA, the CDR3 is TGTGCCAGCAGCCAAGGACAGGGGGCTTTCGGGGAGCTGTTTTTT.